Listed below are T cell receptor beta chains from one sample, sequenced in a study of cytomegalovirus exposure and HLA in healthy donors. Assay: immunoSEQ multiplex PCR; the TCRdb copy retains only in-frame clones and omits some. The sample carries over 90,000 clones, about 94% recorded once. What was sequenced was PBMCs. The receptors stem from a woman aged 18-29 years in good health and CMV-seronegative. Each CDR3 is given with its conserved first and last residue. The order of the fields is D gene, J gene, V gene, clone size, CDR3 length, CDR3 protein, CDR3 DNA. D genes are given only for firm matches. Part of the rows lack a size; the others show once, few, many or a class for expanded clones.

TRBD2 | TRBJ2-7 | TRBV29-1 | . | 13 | CSVELGGEAKQYF | TGCAGCGTTGAGCTTGGGGGGGAGGCGAAGCAGTACTTC
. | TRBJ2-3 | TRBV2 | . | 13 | CASSVAGLDTQYF | TGTGCCAGCAGTGTGGCCGGGTTGGATACGCAGTATTTT
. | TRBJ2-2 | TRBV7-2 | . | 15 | CASRSNSANTGELFF | TGTGCCAGCAGGAGTAATAGCGCGAACACCGGGGAGCTGTTTTTT
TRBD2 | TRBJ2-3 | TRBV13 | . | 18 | CASSPAGTSGRDTDTQYF | TGTGCCAGCAGCCCAGCCGGGACTAGCGGGAGGGACACAGATACGCAGTATTTT
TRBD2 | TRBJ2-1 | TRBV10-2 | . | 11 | CASTSGSGQFF | TGCGCCAGCACTAGCGGGAGTGGGCAGTTCTTC
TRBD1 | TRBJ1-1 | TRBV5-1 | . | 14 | CASSLGQANTEAFF | TGCGCCAGCAGCTTAGGACAGGCCAACACTGAAGCTTTCTTT
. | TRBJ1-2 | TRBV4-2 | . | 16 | CASSQEAGGSGYGYTF | TGTGCCAGCAGCCAAGAGGCAGGAGGCTCTGGCTATGGCTACACCTTC
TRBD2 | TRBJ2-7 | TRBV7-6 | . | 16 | CASSTNLAESSYEQYF | TGTGCCAGCAGCACAAATCTAGCGGAGAGCTCCTACGAGCAGTACTTC
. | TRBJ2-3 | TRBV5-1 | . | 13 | CASSLIGEDTQYF | TGCGCCAGCAGCTTAATAGGAGAAGATACGCAGTATTTT
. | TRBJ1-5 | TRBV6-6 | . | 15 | CASSYPGGSNQPQHF | TGTGCCAGCAGTTACCCGGGGGGGAGCAATCAGCCCCAGCATTTT
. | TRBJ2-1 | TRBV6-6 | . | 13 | CASRLGGKNEQFF | TGTGCCAGCAGGTTAGGAGGGAAAAATGAGCAGTTCTTC
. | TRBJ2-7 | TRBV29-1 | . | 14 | CSAGIGTHSYEQYF | TGCAGCGCAGGTATCGGCACCCACTCCTACGAGCAGTACTTC
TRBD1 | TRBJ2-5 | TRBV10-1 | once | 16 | CASSYGTGAARETQYF | TGCGCCAGTTCCTACGGGACAGGGGCCGCCCGGGAGACCCAGTACTTC
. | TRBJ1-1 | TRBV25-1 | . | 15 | CASSSPGIMNTEAFF | TGTGCCAGCAGTTCCCCAGGAATTATGAACACTGAAGCTTTCTTT
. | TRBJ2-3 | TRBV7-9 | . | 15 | CASSLAQGRTDTQYF | TGTGCCAGCAGCTTAGCCCAGGGGAGAACAGATACGCAGTATTTT
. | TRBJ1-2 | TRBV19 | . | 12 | CASSAGTLSPTF | TGTGCCAGTAGTGCCGGGACACTCTCCCCCACCTTC
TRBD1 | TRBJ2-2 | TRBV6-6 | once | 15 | CASSTTGGNTGELFF | TGTGCCAGCAGTACTACAGGGGGGAACACCGGGGAGCTGTTTTTT
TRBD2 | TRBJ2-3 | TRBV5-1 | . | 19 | CASSFPRLAGKEDTDTQYF | TGCGCCAGCAGCTTCCCTCGACTAGCGGGTAAAGAGGACACAGATACGCAGTATTTT
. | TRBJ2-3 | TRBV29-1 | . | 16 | CSVDGRGRSNPDTQYF | TGCAGCGTTGACGGGCGGGGGCGGAGTAACCCAGATACGCAGTATTTT
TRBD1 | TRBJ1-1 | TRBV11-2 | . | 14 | CASTPRTGGAGAFF | TGTGCCAGCACCCCACGGACAGGGGGCGCGGGGGCTTTCTTT
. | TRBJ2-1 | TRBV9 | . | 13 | CASSVGRLNEQFF | TGTGCCAGCAGCGTAGGTCGCCTAAATGAGCAGTTCTTC
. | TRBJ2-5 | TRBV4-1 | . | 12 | CASSQESESQYF | TGCGCCAGCAGCCAAGAGTCGGAGAGCCAGTACTTC